The 11 T cell receptor beta chains listed next were all sequenced from one sample in a study of shared clonotypes between healthy human individuals. Sequencing used immunoSEQ multiplex PCR; TCRdb keeps in-frame clones, though not all of them. The table lists some 500,000 clones, 65% to 80% of them singletons. What was sequenced was PBMCs. Every receptor here comes from a woman aged 40 to 50 in good health. Some clones in this sample may be carry-over from other donors' samples.

The chain uses TRBV7-2 and TRBJ2-3, with 12 bases lining up with TRBD2. V shed 1 base, J shed 4 bases, and the junction held 9 bases outside the gene matches. This CDR3 contains 18 residues. Germline CDR1 is SGHTA and CDR2 is FQGNSA. CDR3 in DNA: TGTGCCAGCAGCTTAGTCCTAGCGGGAGGGCCGGAGTCAGATACGCAGTATTTT. It encodes CASSLVLAGGPESDTQYF.

The rearrangement joins TRBV7-2 to TRBJ2-7; D is ambiguous. The V gene lost 0 bases and the J gene lost 4 bases, with 7 bases spanning the gap. The CDR3 length is 13 residues. Germline V gene data show CDR1 as SGHTA and CDR2 as FQGNSA. The CDR3 region has the DNA TGTGCCAGCAGCTTAGCGCCCTTGTACGAGCAGTACTTC. This gives the protein CASSLAPLYEQYF.

The sample holds a few counts of this clone. This same CDR3 is encoded by further DNA sequences in the sample. V gene TRBV19 combines with J gene TRBJ2-6; a possible D gene is TRBD1 (6 bases). In germline, CDR1 is LNHDA, CDR2 SQIVND (reference sequence). CDR3 length: 15 amino acids. V lost 6 bases and J lost 4, with 13 bases in between. The CDR3 sequence: CASSPRGSGANVLTF. The CDR3 coding sequence is TGTGCCAGTAGCCCTAGGGGGTCCGGGGCCAACGTCCTGACTTTC.

The chain uses TRBV10-3 and TRBJ2-3, with 8 bases aligning to TRBD1. After removal of 10 bases from V and 0 bases from J, the junction contained 6 bases not matched to a gene. The CDR3 is made up of 14 amino acids. Germline V gives CDR1 ENHRY, CDR2 SYGVKD. The CDR3, as DNA: TGTGCCACCGCCGGACAGGGTAGCACAGATACGCAGTATTTT. This gives the protein CATAGQGSTDTQYF.

The chain joins TRBV29-1 to TRBJ2-7, with TRBD1 identical over 8 bases. V dropped 7 bases and J dropped 5; count of bases not matched to a gene: 4. The CDR3 totals 11 residues. Looked up from germline, CDR1 is SQVTM and CDR2 is ANQGSEA. Here the CDR3 reads CSADRANEQYF. The CDR3 DNA follows: TGCAGCGCGGACAGGGCAAACGAGCAGTACTTC.

The chain employs TRBV4-1 and TRBJ2-1; D is unresolved. CDR3 length equals 13 residues. V shed 0 bases and J shed 7 bases, with 7 bases lying between them. Germline V gene lookup returns CDR1 MGHRA and CDR2 YSYEKL. The CDR3 nucleotides are TGCGCCAGCAGCCAAGATCGGTGGAATGAGCAGTTCTTC. Translating it yields CASSQDRWNEQFF.

As DNA, the CDR3 is TGTGCTAGTGGCACGACTAGCGGGAGTGATGAGCAGTTCTTC. This encodes CASGTTSGSDEQFF. The chain combines TRBV12-5 with TRBJ2-1, with 12 bases that match TRBD2. This CDR3 is 14 amino acids long. Trimming cost V 6 bases and J 8 bases; bases outside gene matches: 5. Germline CDR1 LGHNT, CDR2 FRNRAP.

V and J are TRBV10-3 and TRBJ1-1, with TRBD1 as a possible D gene (5 bases). From germline, CDR1 is ENHRY and CDR2 SYGVKD. There are 15 residues in the CDR3. V lost 7 bases, J lost 0 bases, and 15 bases lay in between. The CDR3 loop is CAIKRGTDMNTEAFF. In DNA, the CDR3 is TGTGCCATCAAGCGCGGGACGGATATGAACACTGAAGCTTTCTTT.

V and J are TRBV7-8 and TRBJ2-7, with 7 bases identical to TRBD2. The CDR3 runs 14 residues. V was clipped by 1 base and J by 4 bases; unmatched bases: 4. Germline CDR1 and CDR2: SGHVS and FQNEAQ. This chain's CDR3 is CASSLGGGGYEQYF. CDR3 coding DNA: TGTGCCAGCAGCTTAGGGGGGGGTGGATACGAGCAGTACTTC.

The J gene is TRBJ2-2, the V gene TRBV7-2; D is ambiguous. V was trimmed by 5 bases and J by 1 base, leaving 14 bases between them. The CDR3 sequence is 16 residues long. The germline gives CDR1 SGHTA, CDR2 FQGNSA. CDR3 amino acids: CASSPLRLVNTGELFF. CDR3 nucleotide sequence: TGTGCCAGCAGCCCTTTAAGGCTAGTGAACACCGGGGAGCTGTTTTTT. Full variable domain (rest looked up from reference TRBV7-2 and TRBJ2-2): GAGVSQSPSNKVTEKGKDVELRCDPISGHTALYWYRQSLGQGLEFLIYFQGNSAPDKSGLPSDRFSAERTGGSVSTLTIQRTQQEDSAVYLCASSPLRLVNTGELFFGEGSRLTVL.

The CDR3 sequence is CASSLEARLSTDTQYF. Here the CDR3 DNA reads TGTGCCAGCAGCTTAGAGGCCAGGCTGAGCACAGATACGCAGTATTTT. The rearrangement links TRBV7-8 to TRBJ2-3; D gene uncertain. The CDR3 length is 16 residues. Germline CDR1 reads SGHVS; CDR2 reads FQNEAQ. The germline V and J ends were trimmed by 1 base and 0 bases, with 11 bases remaining between them. The full variable domain, rest sourced from reference TRBV7-8 and TRBJ2-3, is GAGVSQSPRYKVAKRGQDVALRCDPISGHVSLFWYQQALGQGPEFLTYFQNEAQLDKSGLPSDRFFAERPEGSVSTLKIQRTQQEDSAVYLCASSLEARLSTDTQYFGPGTRLTVL.